Presented here are 9 T cell receptor beta chains from one specimen sequenced in a study of cytomegalovirus exposure and HLA in healthy donors. PCR amplification relied on 60 Vbeta primers (plus 13 Jbeta primers). Produced via immunoSEQ multiplex PCR; TCRdb's table is partial and in-frame only. The repertoire has 120,000 or so clones, around 66% of them found once; the top ten carry 6.5% to 9.5%. The sample comprised PBMCs. These receptors were obtained from a middle-aged woman in good health and CMV-seropositive.

The chain links TRBV7-3 to TRBJ2-3; D is possibly TRBD2 (5 bases). V was trimmed by 5 bases and J by 1 base, leaving 10 bases between them. Germline values: CDR1 SGHTA, CDR2 FQGTGA. The length of the CDR3 is 14 residues. CDR3 DNA: TGTGCCAGCAGCCCGGGAATCGGCACAGATACGCAGTATTTT. Translated, it gives CASSPGIGTDTQYF.

The rearrangement joins TRBV28 to TRBJ1-1, with D unclear. The germline V gene encodes CDR1 MDHEN and CDR2 SYDVKM. The CDR3 totals 15 residues. Trimming took off 5 bases at V and 7 bases at J, with 20 bases between the two ends. CDR3 DNA sequence: TGTGCCAGCAGTATGTCCTCCAGCGGGGAAGGTGAAGCTTTCTTT. Encoded protein: CASSMSSSGEGEAFF.

This clone was seen just once. V and J are TRBV5-6 and TRBJ2-5; 7 bases line up with TRBD2. There are 15 residues in the CDR3. CDR1 is SGHDT and CDR2 is YYEEEE in the germline V gene. After removal of 4 bases from V and 2 bases from J, the junction contained 8 bases not matched to a gene. CDR3 protein: CASSPEASGQETQYF. CDR3 DNA sequence: TGTGCCAGCAGCCCAGAGGCTAGCGGTCAAGAGACCCAGTACTTC.

V usage is TRBV5-1 and J usage is TRBJ1-6; 10 positions match TRBD1. The germline V gene has CDR1 SGHRS and CDR2 YFSETQ. The length of the CDR3 is 15 residues. Losses at the gene ends were 4 bases for V and 5 bases for J; bases not matched to a gene: 3. CDR3 DNA sequence: TGCGCCAGCAGCCCCGGACAGGGGGATAATTCACCCCTCCACTTT. Encoded protein: CASSPGQGDNSPLHF. The whole variable domain, filled in from reference TRBV5-1 and TRBJ1-6, reads KAGVTQTPRYLIKTRGQQVTLSCSPISGHRSVSWYQQTPGQGLQFLFEYFSETQRNKGNFPGRFSGRQFSNSRSEMNVSTLELGDSALYLCASSPGQGDNSPLHFGNGTRLTVT.

This sequence joins TRBV10-3 and TRBJ2-5, with 9 bases lining up with TRBD2. The CDR3 spans 15 residues. V trimming: 4 bases; J trimming: 0 bases; junction bases outside the gene matches: 3. Germline assignment: CDR1 ENHRY and CDR2 SYGVKD. The CDR3 loop reads CAISVASGDQETQYF. The CDR3 DNA reads as TGTGCCATCAGTGTGGCTAGCGGGGACCAAGAGACCCAGTACTTC.

This clone was recorded a few times. The chain carries TRBV29-1 and TRBJ1-1; the match to TRBD1 covers 9 bases. CDR3 size: 13 residues. After removal of 7 bases from V and 4 bases from J, the junction contained 7 bases not matched to a gene. The germline gives CDR1 SQVTM, CDR2 ANQGSEA. The CDR3 DNA is TGCAGCGCTTGGGACAGGGAGACCACTGAAGCTTTCTTT. Its translation is CSAWDRETTEAFF.

This CDR3 is CASSEGGAYGNTIYF. In DNA form, the CDR3 reads TGTGCCAGCAGTGAGGGAGGGGCGTATGGAAACACCATATATTTT. This rearrangement joins TRBV2 to TRBJ1-3; a possible D gene is TRBD1 (5 bases). The length of the CDR3 is 15 residues. Germline V gives CDR1 SNHLY, CDR2 FYNNEI. V was trimmed by 3 bases and J by 3 bases, leaving 12 bases between them.

The chain recombines TRBV11-2 with TRBJ1-2; 9 nucleotides match TRBD1. Germline V gene sequence: CDR1 SGHAT, CDR2 FQNNGV. The trim removed 8 bases at V and 6 bases at J, leaving 13 bases unmatched. The CDR3 loop spans 15 amino acids. The CDR3 DNA follows: TGTGCCAGCTCGCCCCGGACAGGGGTCGACCATGGCTACACCTTC. This codes for CASSPRTGVDHGYTF.

V and J are TRBV2 and TRBJ2-5; 12 nucleotides align to TRBD2. The CDR3 has 15 residues. Per the germline V gene, CDR1 is SNHLY and CDR2 is FYNNEI. The V gene end was trimmed by 9 bases and the J gene end by 5 bases; junction bases not matched to a gene: 10. CDR3 sequence (DNA): TGTGCCAGTAACGGGGGCGGACTAGCGGGGGAGACCCAGTACTTC. Translated, it gives CASNGGGLAGETQYF.